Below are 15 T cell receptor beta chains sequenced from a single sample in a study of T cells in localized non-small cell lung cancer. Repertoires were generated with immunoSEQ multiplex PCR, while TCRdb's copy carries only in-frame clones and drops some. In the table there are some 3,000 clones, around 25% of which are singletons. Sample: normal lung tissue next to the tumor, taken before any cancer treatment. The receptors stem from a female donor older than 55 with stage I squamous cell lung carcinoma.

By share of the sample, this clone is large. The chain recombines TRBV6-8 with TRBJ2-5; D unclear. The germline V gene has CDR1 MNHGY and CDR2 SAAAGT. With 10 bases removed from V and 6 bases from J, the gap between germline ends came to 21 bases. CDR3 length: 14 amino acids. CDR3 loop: CATTTGWGSKTQYF. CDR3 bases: TGTGCCACCACAACTGGGTGGGGATCGAAGACCCAGTACTTC.

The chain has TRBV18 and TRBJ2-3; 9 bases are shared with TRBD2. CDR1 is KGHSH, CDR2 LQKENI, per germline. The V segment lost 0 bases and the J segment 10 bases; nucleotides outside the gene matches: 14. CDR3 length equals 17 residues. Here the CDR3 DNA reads TGTGCCAGCTCACCACCGGTCGGCCTAGCGGGAATAATCGCGCAGTATTTT. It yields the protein CASSPPVGLAGIIAQYF.

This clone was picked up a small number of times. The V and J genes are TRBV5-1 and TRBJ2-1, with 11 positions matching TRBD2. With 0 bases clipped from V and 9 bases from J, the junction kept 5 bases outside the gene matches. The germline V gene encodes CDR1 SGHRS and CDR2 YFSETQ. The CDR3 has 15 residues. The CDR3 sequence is CASSLELAGAGEQFF. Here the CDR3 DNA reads TGCGCCAGCAGCTTGGAACTAGCGGGAGCGGGTGAGCAGTTCTTC. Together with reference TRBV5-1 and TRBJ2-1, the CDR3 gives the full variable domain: KAGVTQTPRYLIKTRGQQVTLSCSPISGHRSVSWYQQTPGQGLQFLFEYFSETQRNKGNFPGRFSGRQFSNSRSEMNVSTLELGDSALYLCASSLELAGAGEQFFGPGTRLTVL.

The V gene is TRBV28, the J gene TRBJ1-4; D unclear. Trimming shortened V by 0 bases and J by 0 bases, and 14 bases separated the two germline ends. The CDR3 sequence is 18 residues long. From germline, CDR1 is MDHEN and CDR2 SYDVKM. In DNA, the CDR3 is TGTGCCAGCAGTTTATGGGGCCCCTCATCGGCAACTAATGAAAAACTGTTTTTT. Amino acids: CASSLWGPSSATNEKLFF.

CDR3 region: CASSFGQGDNNEQFF. As DNA, the CDR3 is TGCGCCAGCAGCTTCGGACAGGGCGACAACAATGAGCAGTTCTTC. This chain links TRBV5-1 with TRBJ2-1; 8 bases are a match to TRBD1. J gave up 5 bases and V 2 bases, and 6 bases lay outside the gene matches. Germline V lookup: CDR1 SGHRS, CDR2 YFSETQ. The CDR3 has 15 amino acids.

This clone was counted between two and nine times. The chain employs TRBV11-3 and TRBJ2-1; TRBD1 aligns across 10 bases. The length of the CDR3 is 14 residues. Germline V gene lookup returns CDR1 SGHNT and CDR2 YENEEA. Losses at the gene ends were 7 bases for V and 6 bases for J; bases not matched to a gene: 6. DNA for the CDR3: TGTGCCAGCAACCGACAGGGGGCTAGCAATGAGCAGTTCTTC. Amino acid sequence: CASNRQGASNEQFF. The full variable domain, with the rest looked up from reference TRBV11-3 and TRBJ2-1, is EAGVVQSPRYKIIEKKQPVAFWCNPISGHNTLYWYLQNLGQGPELLIRYENEEAVDDSQLPKDRFSAERLKGVDSTLKIQPAELGDSAVYLCASNRQGASNEQFFGPGTRLTVL.

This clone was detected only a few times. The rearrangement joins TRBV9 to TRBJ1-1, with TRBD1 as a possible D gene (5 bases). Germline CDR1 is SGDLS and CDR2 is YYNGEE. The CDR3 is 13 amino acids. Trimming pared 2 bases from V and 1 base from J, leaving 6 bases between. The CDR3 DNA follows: TGTGCCAGCAGCGTCGACAGGAACACTGAAGCTTTCTTT. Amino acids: CASSVDRNTEAFF.

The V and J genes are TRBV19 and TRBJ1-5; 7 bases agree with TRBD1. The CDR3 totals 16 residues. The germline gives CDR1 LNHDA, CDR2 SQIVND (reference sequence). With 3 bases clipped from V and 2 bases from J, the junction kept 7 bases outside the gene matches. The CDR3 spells CASSIDSGTGNQPQHF. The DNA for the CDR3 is TGTGCCAGTAGTATCGACTCCGGGACAGGCAATCAGCCCCAGCATTTT.

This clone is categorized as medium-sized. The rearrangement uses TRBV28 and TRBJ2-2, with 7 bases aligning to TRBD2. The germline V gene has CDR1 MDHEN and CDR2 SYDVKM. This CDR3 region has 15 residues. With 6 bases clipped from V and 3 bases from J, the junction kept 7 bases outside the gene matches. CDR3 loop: CASRTGGMDTGELFF. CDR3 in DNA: TGTGCCAGCAGGACCGGGGGGATGGACACCGGGGAGCTGTTTTTT. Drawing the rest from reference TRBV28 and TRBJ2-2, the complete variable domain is DVKVTQSSRYLVKRTGEKVFLECVQDMDHENMFWYRQDPGLGLRLIYFSYDVKMKEKGDIPEGYSVSREKKERFSLILESASTNQTSMYLCASRTGGMDTGELFFGEGSRLTVL.

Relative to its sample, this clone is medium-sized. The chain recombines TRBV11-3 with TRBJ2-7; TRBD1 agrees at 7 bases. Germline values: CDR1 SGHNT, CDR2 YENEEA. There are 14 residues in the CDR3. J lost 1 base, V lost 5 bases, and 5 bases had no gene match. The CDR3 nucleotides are TGTGCCAGCAGCCCCTCGACAGGGTCCTACGAGCAGTACTTC. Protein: CASSPSTGSYEQYF.

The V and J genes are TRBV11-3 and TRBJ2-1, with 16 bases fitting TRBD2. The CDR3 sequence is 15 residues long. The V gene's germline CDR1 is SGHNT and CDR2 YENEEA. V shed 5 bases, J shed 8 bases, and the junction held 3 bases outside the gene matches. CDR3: CASSPGLAGGDEQFF. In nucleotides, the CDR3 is TGTGCCAGCAGCCCGGGACTAGCGGGAGGGGATGAGCAGTTCTTC. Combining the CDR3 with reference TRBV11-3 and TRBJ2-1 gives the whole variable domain EAGVVQSPRYKIIEKKQPVAFWCNPISGHNTLYWYLQNLGQGPELLIRYENEEAVDDSQLPKDRFSAERLKGVDSTLKIQPAELGDSAVYLCASSPGLAGGDEQFFGPGTRLTVL.

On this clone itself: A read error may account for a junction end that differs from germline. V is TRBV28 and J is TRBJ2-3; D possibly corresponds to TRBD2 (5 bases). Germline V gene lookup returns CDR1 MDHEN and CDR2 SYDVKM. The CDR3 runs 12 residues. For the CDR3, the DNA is TGTGCCAGCAGTCTCCGTGGGGTTCCCGGGGATTTT. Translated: CASSLRGVPGDF. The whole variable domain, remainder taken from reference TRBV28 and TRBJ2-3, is DVKVTQSSRYLVKRTGEKVFLECVQDMDHENMFWYRQDPGLGLRLIYFSYDVKMKEKGDIPEGYSVSREKKERFSLILESASTNQTSMYLCASSLRGVPGDFGPGTRLTVL.

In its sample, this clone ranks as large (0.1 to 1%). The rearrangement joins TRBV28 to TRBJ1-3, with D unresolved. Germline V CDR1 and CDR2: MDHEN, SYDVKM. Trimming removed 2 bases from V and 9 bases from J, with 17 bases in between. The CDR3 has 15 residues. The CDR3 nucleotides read TGTGCCAGCAGTTTAAAGGTTCCTTATGTGAGCACCATATATTTT. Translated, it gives CASSLKVPYVSTIYF. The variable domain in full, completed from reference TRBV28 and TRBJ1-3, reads DVKVTQSSRYLVKRTGEKVFLECVQDMDHENMFWYRQDPGLGLRLIYFSYDVKMKEKGDIPEGYSVSREKKERFSLILESASTNQTSMYLCASSLKVPYVSTIYFGEGSWLTVV.

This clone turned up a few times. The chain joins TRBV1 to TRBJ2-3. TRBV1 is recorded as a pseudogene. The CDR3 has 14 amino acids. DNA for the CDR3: TGCGCCAGCAGCCAACCTAAACACGGAAACACGCAGTATTTT. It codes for CASSQPKHGNTQYF.

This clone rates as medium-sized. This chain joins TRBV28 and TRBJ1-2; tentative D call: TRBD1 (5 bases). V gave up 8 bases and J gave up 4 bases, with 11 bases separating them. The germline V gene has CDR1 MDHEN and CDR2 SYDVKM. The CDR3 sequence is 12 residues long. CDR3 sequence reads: CASRGAPYGYTF. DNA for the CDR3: TGTGCCAGCCGTGGGGCACCCTATGGCTACACCTTC.